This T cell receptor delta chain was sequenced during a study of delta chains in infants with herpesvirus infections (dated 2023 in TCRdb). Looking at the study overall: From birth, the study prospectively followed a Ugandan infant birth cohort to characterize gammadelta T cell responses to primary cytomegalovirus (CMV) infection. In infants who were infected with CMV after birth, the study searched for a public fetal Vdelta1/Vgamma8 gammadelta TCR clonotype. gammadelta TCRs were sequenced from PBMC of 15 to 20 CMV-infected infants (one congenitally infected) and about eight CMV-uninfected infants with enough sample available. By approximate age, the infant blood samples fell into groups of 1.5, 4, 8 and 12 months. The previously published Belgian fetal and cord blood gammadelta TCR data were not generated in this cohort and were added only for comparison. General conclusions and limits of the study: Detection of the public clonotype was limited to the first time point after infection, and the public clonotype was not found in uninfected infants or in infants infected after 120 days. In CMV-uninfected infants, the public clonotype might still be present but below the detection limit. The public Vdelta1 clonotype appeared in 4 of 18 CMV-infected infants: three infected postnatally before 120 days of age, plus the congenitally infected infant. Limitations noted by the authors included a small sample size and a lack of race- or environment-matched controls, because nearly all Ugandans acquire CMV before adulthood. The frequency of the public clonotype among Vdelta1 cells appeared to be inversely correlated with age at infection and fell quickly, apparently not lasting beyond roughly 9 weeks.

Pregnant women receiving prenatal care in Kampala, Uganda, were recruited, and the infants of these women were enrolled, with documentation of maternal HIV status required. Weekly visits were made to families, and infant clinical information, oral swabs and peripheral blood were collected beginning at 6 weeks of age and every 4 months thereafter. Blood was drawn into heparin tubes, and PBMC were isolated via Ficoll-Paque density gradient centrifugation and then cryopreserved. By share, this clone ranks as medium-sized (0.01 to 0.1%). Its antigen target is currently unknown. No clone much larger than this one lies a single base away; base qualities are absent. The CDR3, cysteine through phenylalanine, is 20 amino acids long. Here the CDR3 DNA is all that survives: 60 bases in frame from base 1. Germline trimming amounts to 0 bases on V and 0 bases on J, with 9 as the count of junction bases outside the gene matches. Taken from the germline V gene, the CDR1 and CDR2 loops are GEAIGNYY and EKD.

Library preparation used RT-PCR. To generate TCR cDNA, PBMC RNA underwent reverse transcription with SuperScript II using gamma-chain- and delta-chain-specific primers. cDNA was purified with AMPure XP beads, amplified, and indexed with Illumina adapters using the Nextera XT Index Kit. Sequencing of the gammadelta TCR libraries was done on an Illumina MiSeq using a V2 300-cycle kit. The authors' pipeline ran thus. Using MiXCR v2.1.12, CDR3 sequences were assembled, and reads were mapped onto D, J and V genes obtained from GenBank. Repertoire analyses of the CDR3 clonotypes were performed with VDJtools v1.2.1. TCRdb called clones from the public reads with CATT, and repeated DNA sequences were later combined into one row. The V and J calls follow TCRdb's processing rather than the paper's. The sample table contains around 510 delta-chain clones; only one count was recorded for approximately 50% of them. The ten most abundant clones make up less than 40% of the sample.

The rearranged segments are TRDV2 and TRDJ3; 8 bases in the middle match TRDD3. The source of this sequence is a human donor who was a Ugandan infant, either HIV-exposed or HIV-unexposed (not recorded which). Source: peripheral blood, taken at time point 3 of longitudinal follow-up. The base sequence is TGTGCCTGTGACACCCTTCTGGGGGAGACTAGCTCCTGGGACACCCGACAGATGTTTTTC. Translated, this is CACDTLLGETSSWDTRQMFF.